The next 23 T cell receptor beta chains were all read from a single sample in a study of T cells in Graves' hyperthyroidism and ophthalmopathy. The source material, RNA transcripts, was used to amplify TCR beta CDR3 regions. RT-PCR in the first round (using the HTBI primer set) targeted the TCR CDR3. Via MiXCR, TCRdb re-called the multiplex PCR reads, giving one row per CDR3 protein. The sample has a few hundred thousand distinct CDR3 sequences; around 14% are singletons. The sequenced sample was blood. The source is a woman younger than 30 with Graves' hyperthyroidism.

This clonotype showed up just a few times. The chain is built from TRBV19 and TRBJ2-7; TRBD1 or TRBD2 may be the D gene (6 bases each). Germline-derived CDR1 and CDR2 are LNHDA and SQIVND (reference sequence). The CDR3 runs to 13 residues. Trimming removed 6 bases at V and 3 bases at J, with 12 bases between. CDR3 sequence (DNA): TGTGCCAGTAGACAGGGACTGTACTACGAGCAGTACTTC. Its translation is CASRQGLYYEQYF.

This clonotype was detected a few times. V gene TRBV2 combines with J gene TRBJ1-6; D call uncertain. This CDR3 is 14 amino acids long. The germline V and J ends were trimmed by 8 bases and 0 bases, with 8 bases remaining between them. Germline CDR1 SNHLY, CDR2 FYNNEI. This CDR3 reads CASRGDSYNSPLHF. The CDR3 DNA follows: TGTGCCAGCCGTGGGGACTCCTATAATTCACCCCTCCACTTT.

This clonotype was seen many times. This rearrangement joins TRBV20-1 to TRBJ1-2; D is unclear. This CDR3 comprises 13 residues. Trimming pared 3 bases from V and 4 bases from J, leaving 12 bases between. In germline, CDR1 is DFQATT, CDR2 SNEGSKA (reference sequence). The CDR3 here is CSASSPDFYGYTF. CDR3 in DNA: TGCAGTGCTAGTTCCCCAGACTTCTATGGCTACACCTTC.

This clonotype was seen ten or more times. CDR3 sequence (DNA): TGTGCCAGCAGCGCGGGACTAGGGAACTACGAGCAGTACTTC. It codes for CASSAGLGNYEQYF. The chain uses TRBV9 and TRBJ2-7; 8 bases map to TRBD2. There are 14 residues in the CDR3. From germline, CDR1 is SGDLS and CDR2 YYNGEE. V trimming: 3 bases; J trimming: 3 bases; junction bases outside the gene matches: 5.

This clonotype was seen repeatedly, ten times or more. V gene TRBV11-2 combines with J gene TRBJ2-6, with D possibly TRBD2 on 5 matching bases. The ends were cut back, 1 base at V and 4 bases at J, with 11 bases in the middle. The CDR3 has 16 amino acids. The germline V gene has CDR1 SGHAT and CDR2 FQNNGV. This CDR3 reads CASSLVGVSGANVLTF. The CDR3 region has the DNA TGTGCCAGCAGCTTAGTGGGAGTCTCAGGGGCCAACGTCCTGACTTTC.

This clonotype was picked up many times. The rearrangement uses TRBV7-8 and TRBJ1-5; D uncertain. The CDR3 has 16 amino acids. Germline V gene sequence: CDR1 SGHVS, CDR2 FQNEAQ. Trimming pared 0 bases from V and 7 bases from J, leaving 16 bases between. CDR3 loop: CASSLAPAGLRQPQHF. Written as DNA, the CDR3 is TGTGCCAGCAGCTTAGCTCCGGCCGGCTTGAGACAGCCCCAGCATTTT.

There are many counts of this clonotype. The rearrangement uses TRBV11-2 and TRBJ1-3; 10 positions match TRBD1. The length of the CDR3 is 15 residues. V was pared by 4 bases and J by 10 bases, with 10 bases of the junction left unmatched. Germline V lookup: CDR1 SGHAT, CDR2 FQNNGV. CDR3 sequence (DNA): TGTGCCAGCAGCTCGCATGACAGGGGGCTAAGGACCATATATTTT. Translated, it gives CASSSHDRGLRTIYF.

To note about this clonotype: A single base separates this from a much larger clone, so it may be a read error. The chain couples TRBV5-6 to TRBJ2-7; 9 positions agree with TRBD2. The germline CDR1 and CDR2 sequences are SGHDT and YYEEEE. There are 14 residues in the CDR3. CDR3 sequence (DNA): TGTGCCTGCAGCTTGACTAGCGGAGCCTACGAGCAGTACTTC. Protein sequence: CACSLTSGAYEQYF. Using reference TRBV5-6 and TRBJ2-7 for the parts outside the CDR3, the full variable domain is DAGVTQSPTHLIKTRGQQVTLRCSPKSGHDTVSWYQQALGQGPQFIFQYYEEEERQRGNFPDRFSGHQFPNYSSELNVNALLLGDSALYLCACSLTSGAYEQYFGPGTRLTVT.

This clonotype was observed at least ten times. One end of the junction does not line up with germline, which may come from a read error. The chain carries TRBV7-2 and TRBJ1-1; no firm D call. This CDR3 is built from 13 residues. From germline, CDR1 is SGHTA and CDR2 FQGNSA. Written as DNA, the CDR3 is TGTGCCAGCGGAATGACGGTGAACACTAAAGCTTTCTTT. It encodes CASGMTVNTKAFF.

The genes are TRBV19 and TRBJ1-1; no clear D. The length of the CDR3 is 14 residues. With 3 bases removed from V and 2 bases from J, the gap between germline ends came to 10 bases. Germline CDR1 and CDR2: LNHDA and SQIVND (reference sequence). The CDR3 nucleotides read TGTGCCAGTAGTATCCGGACGGAAAACACTGAAGCTTTCTTT. Residues: CASSIRTENTEAFF.

This clonotype was recorded at least ten times. This chain links TRBV5-1 with TRBJ2-7; possibly TRBD1 for D (6 bases). CDR3 length equals 16 residues. The ends were cut back, 4 bases at V and 0 bases at J, with 17 bases in the middle. Germline lookup yields CDR1 SGHRS and CDR2 YFSETQ. The CDR3 DNA reads TGCGCCAGCAGCAGCGGTCGGGACATCATCTCCTACGAGCAGTACTTC. The encoded protein is CASSSGRDIISYEQYF.

In its sample, this clonotype was seen many times. The chain joins TRBV11-2 to TRBJ2-7, with D possibly matching TRBD2 (6 bases). This CDR3 has 15 residues. V was trimmed by 4 bases and J by 3 bases, leaving 16 bases between them. Germline values: CDR1 SGHAT, CDR2 FQNNGV. The CDR3 protein is CASSSAGMSVYEQYF. In DNA, the CDR3 is TGTGCCAGCAGCTCGGCGGGGATGAGTGTCTACGAGCAGTACTTC. Full variable domain (rest looked up from reference TRBV11-2 and TRBJ2-7): EAGVAQSPRYKIIEKRQSVAFWCNPISGHATLYWYQQILGQGPKLLIQFQNNGVVDDSQLPKDRFSAERLKGVDSTLKIQPAKLEDSAVYLCASSSAGMSVYEQYFGPGTRLTVT.

This clonotype was picked up many times. The chain carries TRBV27 and TRBJ1-2; TRBD1 agrees at 7 bases. CDR1 MNHEY and CDR2 SMNVEV come from the germline V gene (reference sequence). CDR3 length: 13 residues. V gave up 2 bases and J gave up 4 bases; unmatched junction bases: 1. The CDR3 here is CASSLRGLYGYTF. DNA of the CDR3: TGTGCCAGCAGTTTAAGGGGGCTCTATGGCTACACCTTC.

As to this clonotype: With a much larger clone just one base away, this may be a read error. The V gene is TRBV5-1, the J gene TRBJ2-3, with D unclear. The CDR3 consists of 14 residues. Germline lookup yields CDR1 SGHRS and CDR2 YFSETQ. CDR3 bases: TGCGCCAGCAGCCTTCTGAGGCACTCAGATACGCATTATTTT. Its protein is CASSLLRHSDTHYF.

This clonotype was seen only a few times. The chain has TRBV5-1 and TRBJ1-2, with 10 bases lining up with TRBD1. Trimming removed 0 bases from V and 8 bases from J; junction bases left unmatched: 10. The CDR3 has 16 amino acids. Per germline, CDR1 SGHRS and CDR2 YFSETQ. CDR3 region: CASSLETSTGGVGYTF. CDR3 nucleotides: TGCGCCAGCAGCTTGGAAACCTCGACAGGGGGCGTCGGCTACACCTTC.

Many counts were recorded for this clonotype. The CDR3 DNA sequence: TGTGCCAGCAGGCAGGACAGCTACACCGGGGAGCTGTTTTTT. It translates to CASRQDSYTGELFF. V is TRBV6-1 and J is TRBJ2-2; maybe TRBD1 (6 bases). The CDR3 runs 14 residues. V dropped 6 bases and J dropped 3 bases, with 11 bases sitting between them. Per the germline V gene, CDR1 is MNHNS and CDR2 is SASEGT.

This clonotype has a count of ten or more. The chain couples TRBV27 to TRBJ1-2; TRBD1 is a possible D gene (5 bases). Trimming removed 3 bases from V and 8 bases from J, with 13 bases in between. Germline assignment: CDR1 MNHEY and CDR2 SMNVEV (reference sequence). This CDR3 has 13 amino acids. CDR3 nucleotide sequence: TGTGCCAGCAGTTTTTCCGGGACGGAGGGCTACACCTTC. Amino acids: CASSFSGTEGYTF.

This clonotype was recorded once. The chain uses TRBV5-1 and TRBJ2-3; 10 nucleotides align to TRBD2. The CDR3 sequence is 16 residues long. After removal of 4 bases from V and 2 bases from J, the junction contained 7 bases not matched to a gene. Germline assignment: CDR1 SGHRS and CDR2 YFSETQ. DNA for the CDR3: TGCGCCAGCAGCAATCTAGCGGGGGCCCACACAGATACGCAGTATTTT. Translated, it gives CASSNLAGAHTDTQYF. Filled out from reference TRBV5-1 and TRBJ2-3, the complete variable domain reads KAGVTQTPRYLIKTRGQQVTLSCSPISGHRSVSWYQQTPGQGLQFLFEYFSETQRNKGNFPGRFSGRQFSNSRSEMNVSTLELGDSALYLCASSNLAGAHTDTQYFGPGTRLTVL.

This clonotype appeared a few times. This chain uses TRBV5-1 with TRBJ2-2; 10 bases align to TRBD1. Germline V CDR1 and CDR2: SGHRS, YFSETQ. The V and J ends lost 3 bases and 6 bases, in that order; junction bases with no gene match: 11. The CDR3 extends over 17 amino acids. CDR3 sequence reads: CASSSQRTGGRPGELFF. The CDR3 region has the DNA TGCGCCAGCAGCTCCCAACGGACAGGGGGTAGGCCCGGGGAGCTGTTTTTT.

This clonotype was counted many times. The chain joins TRBV20-1 to TRBJ2-6; tentative D call: TRBD1 (7 bases). There are 15 residues in the CDR3. The V end lost 5 bases, the J end lost 0 bases, and 11 bases lay between the germline ends. Germline V CDR1 and CDR2: DFQATT, SNEGSKA (reference sequence). The CDR3 nucleotides read TGCAGTGCTTCCCAGGGGGGCTCTGGGGCCAACGTCCTGACTTTC. Residues: CSASQGGSGANVLTF.

This clonotype has ten or more counts. This rearrangement joins TRBV7-2 to TRBJ2-2; 8 bases fit TRBD1. Germline loops: CDR1 SGHTA, CDR2 FQGNSA. Trimming removed 4 bases from V and 8 bases from J; junction bases left unmatched: 3. CDR3 length: 13 amino acids. The CDR3 nucleotides are TGTGCCAGCAGCTCTACAGGGGGGGGGGAGCTGTTTTTT. It specifies CASSSTGGGELFF.

The V gene is TRBV30, the J gene TRBJ2-7; D not certain. The CDR3 has 10 residues. Germline assignment: CDR1 GTSNPN and CDR2 SVGIG (reference sequence). The V end lost 5 bases, the J end lost 3 bases, and 5 bases lay between the germline ends. This CDR3 reads CAWGNYEQYF. The CDR3 nucleotides read TGTGCCTGGGGGAACTACGAGCAGTACTTC.

This clonotype was found many times. The CDR3 nucleotides are TGTGCCAGCAGCTACAAGGCGGGGGGGGGCACAGATACGCAGTATTTT. Amino acids: CASSYKAGGGTDTQYF. V usage is TRBV27 and J usage is TRBJ2-3; 9 bases are shared with TRBD2. The length of the CDR3 is 16 residues. CDR1 and CDR2 (germline): MNHEY, SMNVEV (reference sequence). The J segment lost 1 base and the V segment lost 6 bases, leaving 8 bases of the junction unmatched.